The 9 T cell receptor beta chains listed next were all sequenced from one sample in a study of T cell responses to AZD1222 COVID-19 vaccine. The table came from immunoSEQ multiplex PCR; TCRdb's copy has only in-frame clones and leaves some out. Of about 200,000 clones in the sample, 85% to 95% were seen once. This specimen consisted of peripheral blood, obtained 28 days after the second AZD1222 dose. These receptors were obtained from an adult who received the AZD1222 COVID-19 vaccine.

The J gene is TRBJ2-7, the V gene TRBV11-2; D is undetermined. V was clipped by 2 bases and J by 3 bases, with 14 bases between them. Per the germline V gene, CDR1 is SGHAT and CDR2 is FQNNGV. The CDR3 loop spans 15 amino acids. CDR3 sequence: CASSLRRARSYEQYF. In nucleotides, the CDR3 is TGTGCCAGCAGCTTACGAAGGGCCAGAAGCTACGAGCAGTACTTC.

This chain joins TRBV6-1 and TRBJ2-5; the D gene is possibly TRBD1 (5 bases). The V gene's germline CDR1 is MNHNS and CDR2 SASEGT. Trimming left V 3 bases short and J 0 bases short, with 11 bases between. There are 15 residues in the CDR3. The CDR3 DNA sequence: TGTGCCAGCAGTGAGCAGACAGAGTACCAAGAGACCCAGTACTTC. Amino acids: CASSEQTEYQETQYF.

V is TRBV28 and J is TRBJ2-2; 7 bases are shared with TRBD1. From germline, CDR1 is MDHEN and CDR2 SYDVKM. CDR3 length equals 15 residues. Trimming at V came to 5 bases and at J to 4 bases, leaving 7 bases not matched to a gene. In DNA, the CDR3 is TGTGCCAGCAGTCTAGCCGACAGGGTCACCGGGGAGCTGTTTTTT. It translates to CASSLADRVTGELFF.

The CDR3 reads CATRRGAVYEQYF. The CDR3 nucleotides are TGTGCCACCAGGCGGGGGGCGGTCTACGAGCAGTACTTC. The chain joins TRBV27 to TRBJ2-7, with TRBD2 matching 8 bases. The CDR3 runs 13 residues. After removal of 10 bases from V and 3 bases from J, the junction contained 8 bases not matched to a gene. CDR1 is MNHEY and CDR2 is SMNVEV in the germline V gene (reference sequence).

This clone appeared once. This chain connects TRBV9 to TRBJ1-6; D gene uncertain. Germline V CDR1 and CDR2: SGDLS, YYNGEE. The V and J ends lost 2 bases and 9 bases respectively, with 12 bases between them. The length of the CDR3 is 14 residues. The CDR3 DNA reads TGTGCCAGCAGCGTCTCTGGAGGGAGTTCACCCCTCCACTTT. Its translation is CASSVSGGSSPLHF.

The rearrangement joins TRBV4-1 to TRBJ1-6; D unresolved. Germline loops: CDR1 MGHRA, CDR2 YSYEKL. With 0 bases removed from V and 10 bases from J, the gap between germline ends came to 13 bases. The CDR3 consists of 15 residues. The DNA of the CDR3 is TGCGCCAGCAGCCAAGAGGTGCGGGTTCGATCACCCCTCCACTTT. This codes for CASSQEVRVRSPLHF.

The chain employs TRBV6-6 and TRBJ1-5; the D is unclear. The CDR3 totals 14 residues. Trimming cost V 6 bases and J 2 bases, with 11 bases left between them. Germline V CDR1 and CDR2: MNHNY, SVGAGI (reference sequence). For the CDR3, the DNA is TGTGCCAGCAGGAACAGAATCCGCAATCAGCCCCAGCATTTT. Protein product: CASRNRIRNQPQHF.

The genes are TRBV9 and TRBJ2-7; TRBD1 matches 8 bases. Germline values: CDR1 SGDLS, CDR2 YYNGEE. The CDR3 length is 14 residues. The V gene end was trimmed by 4 bases and the J gene end by 2 bases; junction bases not matched to a gene: 5. The CDR3 here is CASSLRQGPYEQYF. In DNA, the CDR3 is TGTGCCAGCAGCCTCCGACAGGGGCCCTACGAGCAGTACTTC.

The chain couples TRBV6-5 to TRBJ1-4; no firm D call. Between the trimmed V and J ends, which lost 6 bases and 7 bases, there was a span of 15 bases. Germline values: CDR1 MNHEY, CDR2 SVGAGI. The CDR3 is made up of 14 amino acids. The chain's CDR3 is CASSFNGVTEKLFF. The CDR3 nucleotides are TGTGCCAGCAGCTTTAATGGGGTAACTGAAAAACTGTTTTTT.